Described below is a single TCR beta chain sequence and its context. Its antigen is still unknown. The data were taken from a study of vaccination effects on CD4 cells after COVID-19. Study context: Sampling occurred a median 72 days post second dose, range 14 to 241. Findings of the study overall: No early post-infection timepoints were available in the study, which also included few convalescent patients.

Looked up from germline, CDR1 is MNHEY and CDR2 is SVGEGT. Between the trimmed V and J ends, which lost 2 bases and 2 bases, there was a span of 9 bases. The CDR3 consists of 14 residues. Sequencing used immunoSEQ multiplex PCR; TCRdb keeps in-frame clones, though not all of them. The table lists under 85,000 clones, over 70% of them singletons. Before any sequencing was done, the ViraFEST assay used viral peptide pools to expand antigen-specific CD4+ T cells. Culture proceeded for nine to eleven days, and CD4+ T cells were then isolated. As their vaccination, participants received two doses of either BNT162b2 or mRNA-1273. Testing of the vaccine recipients showed negative nucleocapsid antibodies and no prior SARS-CoV-2 infection.

The rearrangement uses TRBV6-2 or TRBV6-3 and TRBJ2-5; TRBD1 is a possible D gene (6 bases). This sequence originates from a human donor who received a COVID-19 vaccine. Source: CD4+ T cells from PBMCs cultured with HCoV-OC43 spike peptides, taken after COVID-19 vaccination. Regarding subset: HCoV-OC43 spike overlapping peptide pool stimulation. CDR3 protein: CASSYNDRQETQYF. The DNA for the CDR3 is TGTGCCAGCAGTTACAATGACAGGCAAGAGACCCAGTACTTC.